The subject of this entry is one TCR beta chain. Sequencing was performed with immunoSEQ multiplex PCR; in TCRdb, only in-frame clones are kept and a portion is missing. Of about 40,000 clones listed, 75% to 95% are singletons. The data belong to a study of T cell changes during pregnancy in multiple sclerosis. Germline loops: CDR1 SNHLY, CDR2 FYNNEI. The CDR3 loop spans 15 amino acids. V was cut by 1 base and J by 1 base, with 11 bases left in between. This chain joins TRBV2 and TRBJ2-7, with TRBD1 as a possible D gene (6 bases). The receptor's source is a female donor in good health, enrolled as a control in a pregnancy study. The sample was CD4+ T cells from peripheral blood mononuclear cells, taken in the second trimester of pregnancy. The CDR3, as DNA: TGTGCCAGCAGTGAAGTAGGTGGACAGTCCTACGAGCAGTACTTC. It specifies CASSEVGGQSYEQYF.